This T cell receptor (beta chain) stems from a study of OX40 agonist ivuxolimab in advanced cancers. Germline lookup yields CDR1 SGHTA and CDR2 FQGTGA. V was pared by 5 bases and J by 6 bases, with 11 bases between. The CDR3 spans 13 residues. Clones were sequenced by immunoSEQ multiplex PCR, and TCRdb holds only the in-frame ones, with some missing. There are about 82,000 clones in the sample; roughly 91% occur only once, and roughly 2% lies in the top ten. The chain combines TRBV7-3 with TRBJ2-1; D may match TRBD1 or TRBD2 (5 bases each). The origin of this receptor is an adult with an advanced solid tumor such as melanoma, head and neck, liver or kidney cancer. Material: CD4+ or CD8+ T cells sorted from blood, obtained in a trial of the OX40 agonist ivuxolimab. CDR3 DNA sequence: TGTGCCAGCAGCCCCCCCGGGGCCAATGAGCAGTTCTTC. Residues: CASSPPGANEQFF.